The 10 T cell receptor beta chains presented below share a single source sample, sequenced in a study of shared clonotypes between healthy human individuals. TCRdb keeps only in-frame clones here, not all; method: immunoSEQ multiplex PCR. The table records about 2 million clones, 85% to 95% of them present only once. The sequencing sample was made of naive CD4+ T cells sorted from blood. Specified subset: CD45RA+ positively selected. The receptors here all came from a man between 18 and 29 years old in good health.

The V gene is TRBV4-1, the J gene TRBJ1-3; D gene ambiguous. CDR1 is MGHRA, CDR2 YSYEKL, per germline. The CDR3 is 15 residues long. Between the trimmed V and J ends, which lost 3 bases and 0 bases, there was a span of 9 bases. Here the CDR3 reads CASSHGGASGNTIYF. The CDR3 nucleotides are TGCGCCAGCAGCCACGGAGGCGCCTCTGGAAACACCATATATTTT.

This chain connects TRBV7-9 to TRBJ1-5, with D uncertain. Germline lookup yields CDR1 SEHNR and CDR2 FQNEAQ (reference sequence). The germline V and J ends were trimmed by 5 bases and 4 bases, with 15 bases remaining between them. This CDR3 is 15 amino acids long. CDR3 coding DNA: TGTGCCAGCAGCAACGGCGGCTCAACGAATCAGCCCCAGCATTTT. Amino acids: CASSNGGSTNQPQHF. Supplemented by reference TRBV7-9 and TRBJ1-5, the full variable domain reads DTGVSQNPRHKITKRGQNVTFRCDPISEHNRLYWYRQTLGQGPEFLTYFQNEAQLEKSRLLSDRFSAERPKGSFSTLEIQRTEQGDSAMYLCASSNGGSTNQPQHFGDGTRLSIL.

V usage is TRBV5-1 and J usage is TRBJ2-2; the D gene is possibly TRBD1 (6 bases). Looked up from germline, CDR1 is SGHRS and CDR2 is YFSETQ. Trimming took 3 bases from V and 7 from J, leaving 10 bases between them. The CDR3 runs 13 residues. CDR3 loop: CASSSGDIGELFF. The CDR3 nucleotides are TGCGCCAGCAGCTCAGGGGATATCGGGGAGCTGTTTTTT. Filled out from reference TRBV5-1 and TRBJ2-2, the complete variable domain reads KAGVTQTPRYLIKTRGQQVTLSCSPISGHRSVSWYQQTPGQGLQFLFEYFSETQRNKGNFPGRFSGRQFSNSRSEMNVSTLELGDSALYLCASSSGDIGELFFGEGSRLTVL.

This chain connects TRBV7-9 to TRBJ1-4, with a possible D match to TRBD1 (5 bases). V was trimmed by 1 base and J by 4 bases, leaving 10 bases between them. Germline V gives CDR1 SEHNR, CDR2 FQNEAQ (reference sequence). The CDR3 loop spans 15 amino acids. The CDR3 nucleotides are TGTGCCAGCAGCTTAGGGCTGGGGCTTAATGAAAAACTGTTTTTT. Encoded protein: CASSLGLGLNEKLFF.

This chain links TRBV15 with TRBJ1-1; TRBD1 might be the D (5 bases). Between the trimmed V and J ends, which lost 3 bases and 0 bases, there was a span of 11 bases. The CDR3 sequence is 15 residues long. CDR1 and CDR2 from the germline V gene are LNHNV and YYDKDF (reference sequence). The CDR3 here is CATSRGGTMNTEAFF. The CDR3 DNA sequence: TGTGCCACCAGCAGGGGGGGGACCATGAACACTGAAGCTTTCTTT.

The J gene is TRBJ2-1, the V gene TRBV9; TRBD2 might be the D (6 bases). Germline CDR1 SGDLS, CDR2 YYNGEE. The CDR3 runs to 18 residues. The ends were cut back, 4 bases at V and 2 bases at J, with 22 bases in the middle. The CDR3 nucleotides read TGTGCCAGCAGCTCCCCCGGTAGTGAGCGGGTAGCCTACAATGAGCAGTTCTTC. Its protein product is CASSSPGSERVAYNEQFF.

A note on this clone: The same CDR3 can be traced to other DNA sequences in this sample. As DNA, the CDR3 is TGTGCCAGCAGTAGGGACAGACTTTACGAGCAGTACTTC. Translation gives CASSRDRLYEQYF. This chain links TRBV2 with TRBJ2-7, with TRBD1 matching 7 bases. The trim removed 5 bases at V and 4 bases at J, leaving 5 bases unmatched. This CDR3 comprises 13 residues. Germline CDR1 SNHLY, CDR2 FYNNEI.

V and J are TRBV27 and TRBJ1-3; D unresolved. This CDR3 comprises 16 residues. CDR1 is MNHEY, CDR2 SMNVEV, per germline (reference sequence). V was pared by 4 bases and J by 4 bases, with 17 bases between. Here the CDR3 reads CASSSLREGEGNTIYF. The CDR3 nucleotides read TGTGCCAGCAGTTCGTTAAGGGAGGGAGAGGGAAACACCATATATTTT.

Details on this clone: With a much larger clone just one base away, this may be a read error. Other DNA sequences in the same sample also yield this CDR3. The chain joins TRBV29-1 to TRBJ2-5; TRBD2 might be the D (5 bases). This CDR3 comprises 13 residues. The germline V gene encodes CDR1 SQVTM and CDR2 ANQGSEA. Trimming cost V 1 base and J 4 bases, with 10 bases left between them. In DNA, the CDR3 is TGCAGCGTTGAAGGCCGCGCGGGAGAGACCCAGTACTTC. Protein sequence: CSVEGRAGETQYF.

J is TRBJ2-1 and V is TRBV7-9; D not certain. The CDR3 has 16 residues. Germline V gives CDR1 SEHNR, CDR2 FQNEAQ (reference sequence). V was pared by 5 bases and J by 0 bases, with 14 bases between. CDR3 bases: TGTGCCAGCAGCCGAACTCCGGGTAGCTCCTACAATGAGCAGTTCTTC. This codes for CASSRTPGSSYNEQFF.